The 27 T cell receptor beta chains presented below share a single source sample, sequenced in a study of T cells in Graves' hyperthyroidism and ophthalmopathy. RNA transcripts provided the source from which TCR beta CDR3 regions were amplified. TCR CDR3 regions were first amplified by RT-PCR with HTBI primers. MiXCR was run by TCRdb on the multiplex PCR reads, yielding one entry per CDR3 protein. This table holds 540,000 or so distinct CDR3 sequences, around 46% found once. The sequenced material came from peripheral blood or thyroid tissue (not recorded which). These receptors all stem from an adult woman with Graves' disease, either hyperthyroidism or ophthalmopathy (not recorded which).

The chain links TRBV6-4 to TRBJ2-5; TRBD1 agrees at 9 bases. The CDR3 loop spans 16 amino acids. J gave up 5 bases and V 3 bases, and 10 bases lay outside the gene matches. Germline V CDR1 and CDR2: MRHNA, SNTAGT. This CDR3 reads CASSEDDRGSGETQYF. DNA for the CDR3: TGTGCCAGCAGTGAAGATGACAGGGGGTCCGGGGAGACCCAGTACTTC.

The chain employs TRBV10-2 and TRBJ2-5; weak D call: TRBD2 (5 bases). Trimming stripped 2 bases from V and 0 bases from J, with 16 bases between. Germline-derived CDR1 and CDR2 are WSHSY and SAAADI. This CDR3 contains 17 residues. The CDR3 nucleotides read TGCGCCAGCAGTGAGGGGAGTGCGATTGAAAACCAAGAGACCCAGTACTTC. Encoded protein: CASSEGSAIENQETQYF.

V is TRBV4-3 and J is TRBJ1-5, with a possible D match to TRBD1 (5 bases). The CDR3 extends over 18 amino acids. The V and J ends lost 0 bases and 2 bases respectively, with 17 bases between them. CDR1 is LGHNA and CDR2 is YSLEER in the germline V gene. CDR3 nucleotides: TGCGCCAGCAGCCAAGATCCGGGACCTACGAGGGGCAATCAGCCCCAGCATTTT. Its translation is CASSQDPGPTRGNQPQHF.

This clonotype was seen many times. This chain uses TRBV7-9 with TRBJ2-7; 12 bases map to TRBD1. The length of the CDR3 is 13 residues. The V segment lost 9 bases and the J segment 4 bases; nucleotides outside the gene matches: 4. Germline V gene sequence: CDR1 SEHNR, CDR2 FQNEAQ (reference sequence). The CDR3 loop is CASGTGGVYEQYF. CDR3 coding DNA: TGTGCCAGTGGGACAGGGGGCGTTTACGAGCAGTACTTC.

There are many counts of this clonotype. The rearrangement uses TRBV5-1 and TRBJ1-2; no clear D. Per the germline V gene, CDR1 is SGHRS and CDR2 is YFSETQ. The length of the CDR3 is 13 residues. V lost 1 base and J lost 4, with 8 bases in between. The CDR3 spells CASSLSDIYGYTF. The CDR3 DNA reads TGCGCCAGCAGCTTGTCCGACATCTATGGCTACACCTTC.

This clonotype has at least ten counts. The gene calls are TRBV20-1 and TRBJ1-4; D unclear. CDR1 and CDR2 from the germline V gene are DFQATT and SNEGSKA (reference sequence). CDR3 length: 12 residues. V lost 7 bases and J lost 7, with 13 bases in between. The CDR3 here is CSGAKLAEKLFF. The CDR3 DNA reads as TGCAGTGGGGCGAAGTTGGCTGAAAAACTGTTTTTT.

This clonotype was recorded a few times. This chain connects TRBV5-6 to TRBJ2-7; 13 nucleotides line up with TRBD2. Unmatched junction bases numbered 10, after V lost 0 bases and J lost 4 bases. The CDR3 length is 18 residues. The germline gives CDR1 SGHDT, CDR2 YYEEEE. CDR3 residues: CASSLAGLRTSGSYEQYF. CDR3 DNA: TGTGCCAGCAGCTTGGCGGGACTCCGGACTAGCGGGAGTTACGAGCAGTACTTC.

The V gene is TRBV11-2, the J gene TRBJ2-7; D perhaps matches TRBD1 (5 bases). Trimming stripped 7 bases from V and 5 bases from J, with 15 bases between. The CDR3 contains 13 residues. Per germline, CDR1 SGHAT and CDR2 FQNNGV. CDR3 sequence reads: CASTYLRVHEQYF. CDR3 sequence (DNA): TGTGCCAGCACCTACCTCAGGGTCCACGAGCAGTACTTC.

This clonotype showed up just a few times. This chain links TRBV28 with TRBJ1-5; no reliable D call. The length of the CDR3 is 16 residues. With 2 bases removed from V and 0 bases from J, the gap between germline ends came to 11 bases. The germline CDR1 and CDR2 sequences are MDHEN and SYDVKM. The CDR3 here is CASSLRSGPSNQPQHF. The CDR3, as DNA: TGTGCCAGCAGTTTACGGTCAGGTCCTAGCAATCAGCCCCAGCATTTT.

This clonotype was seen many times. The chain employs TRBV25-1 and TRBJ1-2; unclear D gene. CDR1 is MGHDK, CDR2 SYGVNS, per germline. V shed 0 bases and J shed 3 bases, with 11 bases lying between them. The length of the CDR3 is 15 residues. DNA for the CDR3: TGTGCCAGCAGTGAATATAAGGGAGAGGACTATGGCTACACCTTC. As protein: CASSEYKGEDYGYTF.

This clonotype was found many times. The CDR3 sequence is CASGVGAINEKLFF. In nucleotides, the CDR3 is TGTGCCAGCGGCGTTGGGGCAATTAATGAAAAACTGTTTTTT. The V call is TRBV12-3 or TRBV12-4, the J call TRBJ1-4; perhaps TRBD1 as D (5 bases). The CDR3 spans 14 residues. V was cut by 8 bases and J by 4 bases, with 14 bases left in between.

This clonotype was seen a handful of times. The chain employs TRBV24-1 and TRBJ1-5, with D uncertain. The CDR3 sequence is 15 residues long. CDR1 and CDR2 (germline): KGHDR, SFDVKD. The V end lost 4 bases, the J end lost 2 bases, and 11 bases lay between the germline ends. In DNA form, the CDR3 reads TGTGCCACCAGTGACGGGCTGTGGGGCAATCAGCCCCAGCATTTT. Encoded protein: CATSDGLWGNQPQHF.

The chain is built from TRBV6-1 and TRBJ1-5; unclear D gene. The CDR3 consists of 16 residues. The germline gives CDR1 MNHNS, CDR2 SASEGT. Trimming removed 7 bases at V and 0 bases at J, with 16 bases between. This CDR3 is CASIPNLYNSNQPQHF. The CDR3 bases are TGTGCCAGCATTCCAAATCTATATAATAGCAATCAGCCCCAGCATTTT.

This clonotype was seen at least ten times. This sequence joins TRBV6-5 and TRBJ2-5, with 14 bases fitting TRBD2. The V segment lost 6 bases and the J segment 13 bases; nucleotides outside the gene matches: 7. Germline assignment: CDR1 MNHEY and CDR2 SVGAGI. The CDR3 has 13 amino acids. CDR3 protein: CASRPSGTSGGYF. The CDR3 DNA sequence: TGTGCCAGCAGACCTTCCGGGACTAGCGGGGGGTACTTC.

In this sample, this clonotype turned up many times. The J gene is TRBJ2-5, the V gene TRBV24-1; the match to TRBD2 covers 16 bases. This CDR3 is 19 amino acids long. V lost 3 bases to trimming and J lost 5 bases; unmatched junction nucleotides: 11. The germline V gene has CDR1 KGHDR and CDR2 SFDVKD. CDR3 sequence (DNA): TGTGCCACCAGTGATGCGGGGACTAGCGGGAGGGCCGGCATGGAGACCCAGTACTTC. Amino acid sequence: CATSDAGTSGRAGMETQYF.

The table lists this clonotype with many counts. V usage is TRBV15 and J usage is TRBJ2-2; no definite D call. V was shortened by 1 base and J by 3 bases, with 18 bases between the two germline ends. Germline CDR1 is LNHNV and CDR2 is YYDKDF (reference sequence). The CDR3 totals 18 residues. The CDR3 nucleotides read TGTGCCACCAGCAGAGGAAATGAGGTTAATAGGGACACCGGGGAGCTGTTTTTT. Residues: CATSRGNEVNRDTGELFF.

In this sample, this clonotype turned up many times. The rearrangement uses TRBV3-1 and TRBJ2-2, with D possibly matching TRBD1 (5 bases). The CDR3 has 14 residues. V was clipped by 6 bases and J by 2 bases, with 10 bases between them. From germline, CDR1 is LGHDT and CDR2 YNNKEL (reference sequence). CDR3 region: CASSQQVNTGELFF. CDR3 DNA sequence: TGTGCCAGCAGTCAACAGGTTAACACCGGGGAGCTGTTTTTT.

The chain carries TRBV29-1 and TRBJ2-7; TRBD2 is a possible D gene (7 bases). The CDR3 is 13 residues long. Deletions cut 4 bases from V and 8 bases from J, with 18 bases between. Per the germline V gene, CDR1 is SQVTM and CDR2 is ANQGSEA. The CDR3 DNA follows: TGCAGCGTTGTAGGGGGGGATCCTTACCAGCAGTACTTC. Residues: CSVVGGDPYQQYF.

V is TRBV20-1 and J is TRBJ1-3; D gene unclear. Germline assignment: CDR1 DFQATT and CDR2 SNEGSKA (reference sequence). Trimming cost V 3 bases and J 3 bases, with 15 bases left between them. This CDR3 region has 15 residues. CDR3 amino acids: CSASVAAWGGNTIYF. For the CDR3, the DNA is TGCAGTGCTAGCGTAGCGGCATGGGGTGGAAACACCATATATTTT.

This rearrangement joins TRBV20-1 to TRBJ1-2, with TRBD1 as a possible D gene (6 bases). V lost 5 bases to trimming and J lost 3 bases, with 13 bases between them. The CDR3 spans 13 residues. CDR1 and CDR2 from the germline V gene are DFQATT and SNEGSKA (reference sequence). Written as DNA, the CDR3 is TGCAGTGCTCAAACAGGGAGTGACTATGGCTACACCTTC. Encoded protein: CSAQTGSDYGYTF.

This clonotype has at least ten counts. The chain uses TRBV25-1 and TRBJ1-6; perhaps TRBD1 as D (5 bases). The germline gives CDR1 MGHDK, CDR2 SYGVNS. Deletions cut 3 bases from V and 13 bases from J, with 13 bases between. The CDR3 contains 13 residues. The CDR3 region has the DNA TGTGCCAGCAGTGAGGGGGGAGGTGATCCCCTCCACTTT. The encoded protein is CASSEGGGDPLHF.

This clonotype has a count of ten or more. CDR3 nucleotide sequence: TGCAGTGCTAGTCCCAGGGGGGTAGGGTCCTTGAGCAATCAGCCCCAGCATTTT. It yields the protein CSASPRGVGSLSNQPQHF. V gene TRBV20-1 combines with J gene TRBJ1-5; 7 positions match TRBD1. The CDR3 extends over 18 amino acids. V lost 3 bases and J lost 1; bases outside the gene matches: 15. Germline CDR1 and CDR2: DFQATT and SNEGSKA (reference sequence).

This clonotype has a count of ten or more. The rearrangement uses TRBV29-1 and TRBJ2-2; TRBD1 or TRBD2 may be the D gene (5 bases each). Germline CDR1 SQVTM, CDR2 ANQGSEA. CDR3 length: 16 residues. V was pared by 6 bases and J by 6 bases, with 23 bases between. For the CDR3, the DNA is TGCAGCGTACGGGTGGGGACGGCCCTCGCCGCCGGGGAGCTGTTTTTT. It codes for CSVRVGTALAAGELFF.

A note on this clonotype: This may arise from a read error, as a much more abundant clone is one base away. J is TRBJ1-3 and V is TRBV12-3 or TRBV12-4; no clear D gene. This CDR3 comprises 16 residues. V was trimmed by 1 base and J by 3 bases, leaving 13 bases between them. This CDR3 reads CASSLGPGALGNTIYF. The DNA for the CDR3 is TGTGCCAGCAGTTTAGGTCCGGGCGCACTTGGAAACACCATATATTTT.

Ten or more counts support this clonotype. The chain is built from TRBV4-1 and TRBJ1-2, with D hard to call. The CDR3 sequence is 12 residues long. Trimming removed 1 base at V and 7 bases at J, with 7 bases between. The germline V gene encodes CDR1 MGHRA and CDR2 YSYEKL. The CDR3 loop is CASSQVEGGYTF. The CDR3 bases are TGCGCCAGCAGCCAAGTGGAGGGTGGCTACACCTTC.

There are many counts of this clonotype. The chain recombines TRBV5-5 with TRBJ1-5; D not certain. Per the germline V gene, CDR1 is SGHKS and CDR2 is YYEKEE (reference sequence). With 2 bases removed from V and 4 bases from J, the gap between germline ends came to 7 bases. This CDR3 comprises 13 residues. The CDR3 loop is CASSLMRNQPQHF. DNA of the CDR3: TGTGCCAGCAGCTTAATGAGGAATCAGCCCCAGCATTTT. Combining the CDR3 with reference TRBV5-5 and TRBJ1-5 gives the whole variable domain DAGVTQSPTHLIKTRGQQVTLRCSPISGHKSVSWYQQVLGQGPQFIFQYYEKEERGRGNFPDRFSARQFPNYSSELNVNALLLGDSALYLCASSLMRNQPQHFGDGTRLSIL.

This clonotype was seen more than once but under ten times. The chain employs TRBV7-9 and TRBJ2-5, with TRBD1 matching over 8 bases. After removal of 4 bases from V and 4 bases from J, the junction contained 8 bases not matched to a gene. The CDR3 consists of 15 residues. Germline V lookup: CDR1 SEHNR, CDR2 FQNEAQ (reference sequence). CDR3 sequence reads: CASSYLTGDGETQYF. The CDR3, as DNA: TGTGCCAGCAGCTACCTGACAGGGGACGGAGAGACCCAGTACTTC.